This T cell receptor (beta chain) was sequenced in a study of T cell responses to AZD1222 COVID-19 vaccine. The V gene lost 5 bases and the J gene lost 0 bases, with 9 bases spanning the gap. The germline V gene encodes CDR1 SGHRS and CDR2 YFSETQ. The CDR3 spans 14 residues. General study findings and limits: White British people made up most donors, females outnumbered males, and clonal diversity was possibly underestimated.

In the case of this clone: As yet, its antigen is unknown.

Profiled with immunoSEQ multiplex PCR; TCRdb holds only in-frame clones, not every one. In the table there are some 100,000 clones, 87% of which are singletons. The specimen comprised peripheral blood, sampled 28 days after the second AZD1222 dose. The chain is built from TRBV5-1 and TRBJ2-1; a possible D gene is TRBD2 (6 bases). This clonotype was obtained from an adult who received the AZD1222 COVID-19 vaccine. CDR3 sequence (DNA): TGCGCCAGCAGTGTGGAGGGCTCCTACAATGAGCAGTTCTTC. Translating it yields CASSVEGSYNEQFF.